This is a list of T cell receptor beta chains from one sample in a study of cytotoxic CD8 clonotypes in ibrutinib-treated CLL. The data were produced by immunoSEQ multiplex PCR, yet TCRdb's version contains in-frame clones alone and is incomplete. In the table there are more than 110,000 clones, about 78% of which are singletons. Sequencing was performed on PBMCs, taken after 24 months of ibrutinib treatment. These receptors were collected from a human donor with chronic lymphocytic leukemia. Both conserved end residues are part of each CDR3. D genes are given only for firm matches. Rows give clone size only sometimes, using once, few, many, or a class for an expanded clone.

>few|TRBV29-1|TRBJ2-6|NA
CSVEDSPGANVLTF
TGCAGCGTTGAGGACAGTCCCGGGGCCAACGTCCTGACTTTC
>NA|TRBV27|TRBJ2-3|TRBD2
CASSLLAGVGDTQYF
TGTGCCAGCAGTTTGTTAGCGGGAGTTGGGGATACGCAGTATTTT
>NA|TRBV28|TRBJ1-4|NA
CASSARGATNEKLFF
TGTGCCAGCAGTGCCCGCGGCGCAACTAATGAAAAACTGTTTTTT
>NA|TRBV13|TRBJ1-1|TRBD1
CASSPTGQGTTEAFF
TGTGCCAGCAGTCCTACGGGACAGGGGACCACTGAAGCTTTCTTT
>NA|TRBV10-3|TRBJ2-5|TRBD2
CAISGRGVETQYF
TGTGCCATCAGCGGGCGGGGGGTAGAGACCCAGTACTTC
>few|TRBV11-2|TRBJ1-2|NA
CASSRGGPWYGYTF
TGTGCCAGCAGCCGAGGGGGGCCGTGGTATGGCTACACCTTC
>few|TRBV5-1|TRBJ2-5|NA
CASSPWGADPPGRETQYF
TGCGCCAGCAGCCCTTGGGGGGCAGACCCCCCGGGCCGAGAGACCCAGTACTTC
>NA|TRBV6-6|TRBJ2-1|TRBD2
CASSYTSGRGGEQFF
TGTGCCAGCAGTTATACTAGCGGGAGAGGCGGTGAGCAGTTCTTC
>NA|TRBV15|TRBJ2-3|NA
CATSRGGMGGSTDTQYF
TGTGCCACCAGCAGAGGGGGAATGGGGGGATCCACAGATACGCAGTATTTT
>NA|TRBV5-1|TRBJ1-1|NA
CASSSGAGDTEAFF
TGCGCCAGCAGCTCCGGGGCCGGGGACACTGAAGCTTTCTTT
>NA|TRBV13|TRBJ1-4|NA
CASRRPNEKLFF
TGTGCCAGCAGGCGTCCCAATGAAAAACTGTTTTTT
>NA|TRBV19|TRBJ1-4|NA
CASRELANEKLFF
TGTGCCAGTAGGGAGTTGGCTAATGAAAAACTGTTTTTT